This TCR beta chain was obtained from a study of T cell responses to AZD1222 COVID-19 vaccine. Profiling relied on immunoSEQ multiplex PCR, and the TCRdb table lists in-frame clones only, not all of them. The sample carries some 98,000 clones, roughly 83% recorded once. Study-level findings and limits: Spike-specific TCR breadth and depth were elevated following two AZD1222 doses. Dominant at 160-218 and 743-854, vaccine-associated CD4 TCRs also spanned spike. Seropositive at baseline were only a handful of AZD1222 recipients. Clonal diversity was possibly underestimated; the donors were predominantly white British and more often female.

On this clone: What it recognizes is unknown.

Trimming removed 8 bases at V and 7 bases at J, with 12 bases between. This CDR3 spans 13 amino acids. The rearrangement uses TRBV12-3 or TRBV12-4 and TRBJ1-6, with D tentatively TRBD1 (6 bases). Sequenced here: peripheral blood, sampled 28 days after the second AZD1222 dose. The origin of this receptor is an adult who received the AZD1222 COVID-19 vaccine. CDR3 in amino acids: CASLGQMNSPLHF. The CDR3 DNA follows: TGTGCCAGCCTAGGACAGATGAATTCACCCCTCCACTTT.